This T cell receptor beta chain was obtained from a study of T cells in Graves' hyperthyroidism and ophthalmopathy (dated by TCRdb to the late 2010s). Study-wide context: Peripheral blood was collected at initial diagnosis, before any treatment. TCR V-J signatures able to tell the groups apart were searched for in a discovery cohort of 90 to 100 patients, of whom roughly 42 had Graves' ophthalmopathy and about 55 had stable Graves' hyperthyroidism. An independent validation cohort of under 20 hyperthyroidism patients and about 15 patients who later progressed to ophthalmopathy tested prospective prediction of ophthalmopathy. The approximately 98 discovery patients were randomly divided into training and test sets at a 7:3 ratio. Thyroid tissue and blood T-cell repertoires from six Graves' hyperthyroidism patients were also compared in the study. After sampling, hyperthyroidism patients received methimazole starting at 30 mg daily, and ophthalmopathy patients received high-dose intravenous methylprednisolone. According to the paper, TCR Vbeta CDR3 sequencing was carried out on around 140 peripheral blood samples, which came from 40 to 45 ophthalmopathy, some 73 hyperthyroidism and approximately 17 progressor patients.

Including the terminal cysteine and phenylalanine, the CDR3 comprises 18 residues. CDR3 DNA is the only sequence kept; it has 54 bases, read in frame from the first base. Via the germline V gene (reference sequence), CDR1 is MNHEY and CDR2 SMNVEV. Here V drops 6 bases and J drops 0 bases, and the junction holds 9 bases not matched to any gene. What the research found in general, with its limitations: In cross-validation, a model built on a 13 V-J signature told ophthalmopathy apart from stable hyperthyroidism with under 90% sensitivity and 81% to 82% specificity, and in testing the same model reached 80%/75%. Blood samples also contained most of the expanded thyroid clonotypes (frequency above 0.001), which suggests that blood repertoires may reflect thyroid immune responses. No statistical method was used to set the sample size in advance, and investigators knew the group allocation. During validation, the model predicted progression to ophthalmopathy a median of about 5.9 months ahead of onset, with 60% to 71% sensitivity and 72.22% specificity.

Graves' hyperthyroidism was defined as stable when no progression to ophthalmopathy occurred over 18 months of follow-up. The hyperthyroidism patients were between 18 and 65 years old and newly diagnosed, with a disease duration of less than 2 months. Any patient with an uncontrolled infection, another autoimmune disease, pregnancy or lactation was excluded. Diagnoses relied on clinical symptoms, serum thyroxine and TRAb, thyroid ultrasound and orbital computed tomography. PBMCs were isolated from 10 ml of fresh peripheral blood by Ficoll-Paque density gradient centrifugation. Total RNA was extracted using Trizol reagent, and RNA quality was assessed on an Agilent 2100 Bioanalyzer. Amplification of TCR beta CDR3 regions was carried out from RNA transcripts. The TCR CDR3 was subjected to a first round of RT-PCR using the HTBI primer set and the Qiagen OneStep RT-PCR kit. Libraries were constructed in a second round of multiplex PCR, after which size selection and purification were carried out. Libraries were sequenced paired-end with 100 bp reads on an Illumina HiSeq2000. As for how the authors treated the data: SOAPnuke was used to process the raw data, removing reads that contained adapters or uncalled bases, had a mean Phred below 15, or lacked an exact match to the constant primer or identifier. High-quality paired reads were merged with COPE v1.2.5, and unique nucleotide sequences were defined as clonotypes. Clonotypes were aligned to IMGT TRBV, TRBD and TRBJ reference segments using MiTCR v1.1. The analysis was restricted to V-J combinations with a frequency above 0.0001, which together covered roughly 99% of the repertoires. The TCS score was defined as F50 (clonal expansion) divided by E x V (chaos), with BLOSUM62-based TCRdist calculated between CDR3 peptides within each V-J. Welch's t-statistics and random forest reduced 500 to 650 V-J features to 13, which were used in a naive Bayes classifier (R e1071). TCRdb redid the processing of the public reads, applying fastp at Q25 and MiXCR, and retained in-frame beta chains. Under each unique CDR3 protein, matching rows form one entry showing the most common genes and DNA. TCRdb, not the authors, supplied the V and J calls. The sample table shows hundreds of thousands of distinct CDR3 sequences, and more than 11% are seen once. Around 23% of the sample comes from the top ten.

This clonotype appeared many times. Its binding antigen is unknown. Base quality data are lacking; no much larger clone is found one base away. The receptor comes from a woman in her twenties or thirties with Graves' hyperthyroidism. The sequence joins TRBV27 to TRBJ2-3; 13 central nucleotides agree with TRBD2. Source material: blood. For the CDR3, the sequence is CASRPTSGRALSTDTQYF. In nucleotide form, the sequence is TGTGCCAGCAGGCCTACTAGCGGGAGGGCCCTGAGCACAGATACGCAGTATTTT.